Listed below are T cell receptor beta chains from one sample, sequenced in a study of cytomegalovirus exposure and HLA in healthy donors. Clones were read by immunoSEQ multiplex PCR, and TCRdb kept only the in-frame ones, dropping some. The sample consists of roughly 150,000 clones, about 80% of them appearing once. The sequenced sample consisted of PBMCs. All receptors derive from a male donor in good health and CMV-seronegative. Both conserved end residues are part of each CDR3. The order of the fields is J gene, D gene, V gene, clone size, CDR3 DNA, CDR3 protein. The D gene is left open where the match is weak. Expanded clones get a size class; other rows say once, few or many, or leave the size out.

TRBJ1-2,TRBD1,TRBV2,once,TGTGCCAGCACAGGGGGGACAGGGATTTCTCTCGGTGGCTACACCTTC,CASTGGTGISLGGYTF
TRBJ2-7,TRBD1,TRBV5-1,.,TGCGCCAGCAGCCGCCAGACAGGGGCCTACGAGCAGTACTTC,CASSRQTGAYEQYF
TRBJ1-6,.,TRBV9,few,TGTGCCAGCGGCGCGGGTCTCTCCTATAATTCACCCCTCCACTTT,CASGAGLSYNSPLHF
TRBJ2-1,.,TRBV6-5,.,TGTGCCAGCAGTTACGGGCAGTACAATGAGCAGTTCTTC,CASSYGQYNEQFF
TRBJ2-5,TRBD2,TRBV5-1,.,TGCGCCAGCAGCCCCGGGACTAGCGGGGCACAGACCCAGTACTTC,CASSPGTSGAQTQYF
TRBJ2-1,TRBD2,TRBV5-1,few,TGCGCCAGCAGCCAGGGACTAGCCAACAATGAGCAGTTCTTC,CASSQGLANNEQFF
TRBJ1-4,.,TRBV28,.,TGTGCCAGCAGTTCTCTACCCGGGAAACTGTTTTTT,CASSSLPGKLFF
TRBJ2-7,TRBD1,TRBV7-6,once,TGTGCCAGCAGCGCTCCCGGGACAGGGTCCTACGAGCAGTACTTC,CASSAPGTGSYEQYF
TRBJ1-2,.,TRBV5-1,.,TGCGCCAGCAGCACGACAGGTGCCTATGGCTACACCTTC,CASSTTGAYGYTF
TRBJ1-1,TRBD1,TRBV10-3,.,TGTGCCATCAGTGCCCGGGAAGGGACAGGGGACACTGAAGCTTTCTTT,CAISAREGTGDTEAFF
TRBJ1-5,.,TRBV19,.,TGTGCCAGCCTAGACAGGAGCAGCAATCAGCCCCAGCATTTT,CASLDRSSNQPQHF
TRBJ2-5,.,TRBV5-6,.,TGTGCCAGTAGCTCCTACAGGGGGGGAGAGACCCAGTACTTC,CASSSYRGGETQYF
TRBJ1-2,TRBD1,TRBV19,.,TGTGCCAGTAGAGGGGGCAAGGCTAACTATGGCTACACCTTC,CASRGGKANYGYTF
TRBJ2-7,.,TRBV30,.,TGTGCCTGGAGTCCCCTCGAGCTCCGGGTGGGTGAGCAGTACTTC,CAWSPLELRVGEQYF
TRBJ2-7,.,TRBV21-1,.,TGTGCCAGCAGCAAACCAGAGGGGACAGGGACCTACGAGCAATACTTC,CASSKPEGTGTYEQYF
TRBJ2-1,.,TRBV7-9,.,TGTGCCAGCAGCGCCACAGGGTACAATGAGCAGTTCTTC,CASSATGYNEQFF
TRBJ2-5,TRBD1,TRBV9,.,TGTGCCAGCAGCCGATGGACAGGGCAAGAGACCCAGTACTTC,CASSRWTGQETQYF
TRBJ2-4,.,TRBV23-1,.,TGCGCCAGCAGTCATAAAACAGGGACGTTGGGCATTCAGTACTTC,CASSHKTGTLGIQYF
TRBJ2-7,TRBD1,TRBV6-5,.,TGTGCCAGCAAAAGGGGGACAGGCCCCTACTACGAGCAGTACTTC,CASKRGTGPYYEQYF
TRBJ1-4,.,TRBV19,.,TGTGCCAGTAGTCTGCGGGGGCAATCAGAAAAACTGTTTTTT,CASSLRGQSEKLFF
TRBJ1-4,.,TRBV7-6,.,TGTGCCAGCAGCTCCGGATCGGGTCGGGGTGAAAAACTGTTTTTT,CASSSGSGRGEKLFF
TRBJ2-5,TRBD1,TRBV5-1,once,TGCGCCAGCAGCCCGGGGACAGGGGTTCTTTTGGTGGAGACCCAGTACTTC,CASSPGTGVLLVETQYF
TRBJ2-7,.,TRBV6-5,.,TGTGCCAGCAGGCCGGGACGGGGGTCCTACGAGCAGTACTTC,CASRPGRGSYEQYF
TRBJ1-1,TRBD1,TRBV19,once,TGTGCCAGTAGGGAGGGGGCCTACACTGAAGCTTTCTTT,CASREGAYTEAFF
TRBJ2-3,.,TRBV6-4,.,TGTGCCAGCAGTGAAGGACAGAGCGCAGATACGCAGTATTTT,CASSEGQSADTQYF
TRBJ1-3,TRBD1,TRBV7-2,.,TGTGCCAGCAGCCCCAGACAGGGGGGAACTGGAAACGCCATATATTTT,CASSPRQGGTGNAIYF
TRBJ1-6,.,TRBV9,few,TGTGCCAGCAGCGTAGAACAGGGCCTAGTTTCACCCCTCCACTTT,CASSVEQGLVSPLHF
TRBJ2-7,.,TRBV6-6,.,TGTGCCAGCAGTTACTCGGACACCTACGAGCAGTACTTC,CASSYSDTYEQYF
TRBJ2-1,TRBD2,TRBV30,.,TGTGCCTGGAGGGGGCCCGGGGGGGCCATGAATGAGCAGTTCTTC,CAWRGPGGAMNEQFF
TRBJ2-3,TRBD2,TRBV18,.,TGTGCCAGCTCACCTCCTAGCGGGGAGGGTGATACGCAGTATTTT,CASSPPSGEGDTQYF
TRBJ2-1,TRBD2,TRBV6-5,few,TGTGCCAGCAGTTACTCTTCGGGAGGAGTCAGTGAGCAGTTCTTC,CASSYSSGGVSEQFF
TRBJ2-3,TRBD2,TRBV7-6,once,TGTGCAAGCGGGAGGCAATCCACAGATACGCAGTATTTT,CASGRQSTDTQYF
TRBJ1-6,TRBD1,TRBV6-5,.,TGTGCCACAAAAGACCGGGACAGCTATAATTCACCCCTCCACTTT,CATKDRDSYNSPLHF
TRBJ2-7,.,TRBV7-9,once,TGTGCCAGCAACCCGGGAGATTCCTACGAGCAGTACTTC,CASNPGDSYEQYF
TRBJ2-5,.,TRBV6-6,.,TGTGCCAGCAGTCCTCAGGGGTTGGGAGAGACCCAGTACTTC,CASSPQGLGETQYF
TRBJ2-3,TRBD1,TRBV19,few,TGTGCCAGTAGTATAACAGGGGTTGATACGCAGTATTTT,CASSITGVDTQYF
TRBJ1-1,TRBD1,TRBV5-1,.,TGCGCCAGCAGCTTGGGGGACAGAGGCACTGAAGCTTTCTTT,CASSLGDRGTEAFF
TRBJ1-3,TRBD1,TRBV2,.,TGTGCCAGCAGCCGGGGACAGGGGGGGGTCTCTGGAAACACCATATATTTT,CASSRGQGGVSGNTIYF
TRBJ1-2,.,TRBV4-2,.,TGTGCCAGCAAAGGGATAGGGGGGGTGATAGGCTACACCTTC,CASKGIGGVIGYTF
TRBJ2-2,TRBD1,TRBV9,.,TGTGCCAGCCAGGGACAGGGGCACACCGGGGAGCTGTTTTTT,CASQGQGHTGELFF
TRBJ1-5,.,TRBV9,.,TGTGCCAGCAGTCTCGAGGGAAATAGCAATCAGCCCCAGCATTTT,CASSLEGNSNQPQHF
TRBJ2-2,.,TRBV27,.,TGTGCCAGCACAAGACAGCCGGAAAGACGGACCGGGGAGCTGTTTTTT,CASTRQPERRTGELFF
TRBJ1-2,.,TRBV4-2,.,TGTGCCAGCAGCCAAGATCCGTGGCAGGGCTATGGCTACACCTTC,CASSQDPWQGYGYTF
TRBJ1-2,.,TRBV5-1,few,TGCGCCAGCAGCATCAGGGTAGGAAACTATGGCTACACCTTC,CASSIRVGNYGYTF
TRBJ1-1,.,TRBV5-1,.,TGCGCCAGCAGCTTGAGCGGATACATGAACACTGAAGCTTTCTTT,CASSLSGYMNTEAFF